These T cell receptor beta chains were read from a single sample in a study of cytomegalovirus exposure and HLA in healthy donors. Profiling relied on immunoSEQ multiplex PCR, and the TCRdb table lists in-frame clones only, not all of them. Among more than 110,000 clones, around 72% were seen once, and the ten largest hold roughly an eighth. Specimen: PBMCs. The receptors were sampled from a human donor in good health. The CDR3 runs from the conserved cysteine through the conserved F or W. The D gene is left open where the match is weak. Clone size is not always given. Where it is, it says once, few, many or a class for expanded clones.

>TRBJ2-7|.|TRBV10-1|TRBD1
CASSGDRLVDEQYF
TGCGCCAGCAGTGGGGACAGATTAGTAGACGAGCAGTACTTC
>TRBJ2-1|.|TRBV10-2|.
CASSDGGEQFF
TGCGCCAGCAGTGATGGAGGTGAGCAGTTCTTC
>TRBJ1-6|.|TRBV4-1|.
CASSPASSSYNSPLHF
TGCGCCAGCAGCCCAGCGTCCAGCTCCTATAATTCACCCCTCCACTTT
>TRBJ2-7|few|TRBV11-3|.
CASSLERLPNYEQYF
TGTGCCAGCAGCTTAGAGAGACTGCCTAACTACGAGCAGTACTTC
>TRBJ1-4|.|TRBV25-1|.
CASSEYSGVKEKLFF
TGTGCCAGCAGTGAATATTCAGGGGTCAAGGAAAAACTGTTTTTT
>TRBJ2-7|.|TRBV11-2|TRBD2
CASSLARLSGSHEQYF
TGTGCCAGCAGCTTAGCCCGTCTCAGCGGGAGCCACGAGCAGTACTTC
>TRBJ2-3|once|TRBV27|.
CASSSRVGTDTQYF
TGTGCCAGCAGTTCACGGGTGGGCACAGATACGCAGTATTTT
>TRBJ2-1|few|TRBV11-2|TRBD2
CASSITSGRYNEQFF
TGTGCCAGCAGCATAACTAGCGGGCGATACAATGAGCAGTTCTTC
>TRBJ1-4|once|TRBV28|.
CASSVQGRSNEKLFF
TGTGCCAGCAGTGTGCAGGGCCGCTCTAATGAAAAACTGTTTTTT
>TRBJ1-1|.|TRBV21-1|.
CASSGQENTEAFF
TGTGCCAGCAGCGGACAGGAGAACACTGAAGCTTTCTTT
>TRBJ1-1|.|TRBV5-6|TRBD1
CASRPGQGYTEAFF
TGTGCCAGCAGACCCGGACAGGGGTACACTGAAGCTTTCTTT
>TRBJ2-7|few|TRBV29-1|TRBD1
CSVEVIGTGICEQYF
TGCAGCGTTGAAGTGATCGGGACAGGGATCTGCGAGCAGTATTTC
>TRBJ2-1|.|TRBV7-8|TRBD2
CASSLSGGALYGQFF
TGTGCCAGCAGCTTAAGCGGGGGGGCATTGTACGGGCAGTTCTTC
>TRBJ1-4|.|TRBV5-6|TRBD1
CASSWDRDEKLFF
TGTGCCAGCAGTTGGGACAGGGATGAAAAACTGTTTTTT
>TRBJ2-7|.|TRBV9|.
CASSLLRADSEQYF
TGTGCCAGCAGCTTACTGAGGGCCGACTCCGAGCAGTACTTC
>TRBJ2-5|.|TRBV1|.
CTSRWGRETQYF
TGCACCAGCAGATGGGGGCGAGAGACCCAGTACTTC
>TRBJ2-2|.|TRBV11-3|TRBD2
CASSLASGTIYTGELFF
TGTGCCAGCAGCTTAGCGTCCGGGACTATATACACCGGGGAGCTGTTTTTT
>TRBJ2-1|.|TRBV7-9|TRBD1
CASSYEQGVDEQFF
TGTGCCAGCAGCTATGAACAGGGGGTCGATGAGCAGTTCTTC
>TRBJ2-1|.|TRBV2|.
CASSDSRNEQFF
TGTGCCAGCAGTGATTCCCGCAATGAGCAGTTCTTC
>TRBJ2-1|.|TRBV5-1|.
CASSSSGTLTYNEQFF
TGCGCCAGCAGCTCCTCCGGGACTTTAACCTACAATGAGCAGTTCTTC
>TRBJ1-1|once|TRBV5-6|TRBD1
CASSLVRGLGGNTEAFF
TGTGCCAGCAGCTTGGTCAGGGGGCTGGGGGGAAACACTGAAGCTTTCTTT
>TRBJ1-2|.|TRBV6-6|TRBD1
CASTRDRAYGYTF
TGTGCCAGCACCCGAGACAGGGCCTATGGCTACACCTTC
>TRBJ2-3|.|TRBV7-3|.
CASSFAGGTDTQYF
TGTGCCAGCAGCTTTGCAGGGGGCACAGATACGCAGTATTTT
>TRBJ2-1|.|TRBV7-9|.
CASSLILRPGNEQFF
TGTGCCAGCAGCTTAATTTTGCGGCCTGGAAATGAGCAGTTCTTC
>TRBJ1-2|.|TRBV5-1|.
CASSLRGGDYGYTF
TGCGCCAGCAGCTTGAGAGGGGGAGACTATGGCTACACCTTC
>TRBJ2-7|.|TRBV11-2|TRBD1
CASSSDRDEQYF
TGTGCCAGCAGCTCCGACAGGGACGAGCAGTACTTC
>TRBJ1-5|.|TRBV6-5|.
CASRDGQMENQPQHF
TGTGCCAGCAGGGACGGACAGATGGAAAATCAGCCCCAGCATTTT
>TRBJ2-2|.|TRBV27|TRBD2
CASKRSGRRAGELFF
TGTGCCAGCAAGCGAAGCGGGAGGAGAGCCGGGGAGCTGTTTTTT
>TRBJ2-7|.|TRBV6-5|.
CASSYADNSYEQYF
TGTGCCAGCAGTTACGCGGACAACTCCTACGAGCAGTACTTC
>TRBJ1-1|.|TRBV4-1|TRBD1
CASSQPRTGPEAFF
TGCGCCAGCAGCCAACCCCGGACAGGTCCTGAAGCTTTCTTT
>TRBJ1-5|.|TRBV19|.
CASSPRGLSNQPQHF
TGTGCCAGTAGTCCTAGAGGGTTGAGCAATCAGCCCCAGCATTTT
>TRBJ2-2|.|TRBV28|TRBD1
CASSLTGAENTGELFF
TGTGCCAGCAGTTTAACAGGGGCGGAGAACACCGGGGAGCTGTTTTTT
>TRBJ1-4|.|TRBV5-1|TRBD1
CASSLGTGLNEKLFF
TGCGCCAGCAGCCTGGGGACAGGCCTTAATGAAAAACTGTTTTTT
>TRBJ1-1|.|TRBV4-2|TRBD1
CASSPRSEGAYTEAFF
TGTGCCAGCAGCCCAAGATCCGAGGGGGCCTACACTGAAGCTTTCTTT
>TRBJ2-2|.|TRBV12-5|.
CASYGGTGELFF
TGTGCTAGTTACGGAGGCACCGGGGAGCTGTTTTTT
>TRBJ1-2|once|TRBV9|.
CASSPSGGRSYGYTF
TGTGCCAGCAGCCCCAGCGGGGGACGGAGCTATGGCTACACCTTC
>TRBJ1-5|.|TRBV6-1|TRBD1
CASSVHGDREIISNQPQHF
TGTGCCAGCAGTGTACACGGGGACAGAGAAATAATATCCAATCAGCCCCAGCATTTT